Listed below are T cell receptor beta chains from one sample, sequenced in a study of blood T cell repertoires in COVID-19. Libraries were prepared by immunoSEQ multiplex PCR; TCRdb keeps only in-frame clonotypes and omits some of them. The data hold approximately 300,000 clones, with approximately 91% observed a single time. The specimen sequenced was PBMCs or T cells enriched from blood (not recorded which). Source of these receptors: a woman under 40 who had been exposed to COVID-19. Both conserved end residues are part of each CDR3. A D gene is named only where the DNA matches it firmly. Not all rows give a size; the values are once, few, many and, for expanded clones, a class.

TRBJ1-1,15,TRBD1,TRBV5-1,.,TGCGCCAGCAGCTTGGGACAGGGAAAGAACACTGAAGCTTTCTTT,CASSLGQGKNTEAFF
TRBJ1-6,13,TRBD1,TRBV10-3,.,TGTGCCACCCGGGACAGGGATAATTCACCCCTCCACTTT,CATRDRDNSPLHF
TRBJ1-2,12,.,TRBV28,.,TGTGCCAGCAGTTTGGCGGATTATGGCTACACCTTC,CASSLADYGYTF
TRBJ1-5,13,TRBD1,TRBV10-3,.,TGTGCCGTCGGGACAGGAATCAATCAGCCCCAGCATTTT,CAVGTGINQPQHF
TRBJ2-3,14,.,TRBV19,.,TGTGCCAGTGTAAAAGGGGGACACACAGATACGCAGTATTTT,CASVKGGHTDTQYF
TRBJ1-5,18,TRBD1,TRBV27,.,TGTGCCAGCAGTTTTTGGGACAGGGGGAGGTATAGTTATCAGCCCCAGCATTTT,CASSFWDRGRYSYQPQHF
TRBJ2-5,16,TRBD2,TRBV5-1,.,TGCGCCAGCAGCTCCAACCGGAATAGCGGGGGAGAGACCCAGTACTTC,CASSSNRNSGGETQYF
TRBJ2-1,15,.,TRBV10-3,.,TGTGCCATCAGTGAGGCATACGGGGGCTACAATGAGCAGTTCTTC,CAISEAYGGYNEQFF
TRBJ2-3,12,.,TRBV13,.,TGTGCCAGCAGCTCCGACTCGGCCGCGCAGTATTTT,CASSSDSAAQYF
TRBJ1-1,15,.,TRBV9,.,TGTGCCAGCAGCGTTACAGGGTCCGGGAACACTGAAGCTTTCTTT,CASSVTGSGNTEAFF
TRBJ2-7,16,.,TRBV27,.,TGTGCCAGCAGAATTTTCTCAGGGCGTCCCTCCTACGAGCAGTACTTC,CASRIFSGRPSYEQYF
TRBJ2-1,14,TRBD2,TRBV24-1,.,TGTGCCACCAGCTTAAGCGGGGGGGACAATGAGCAGTTCTTC,CATSLSGGDNEQFF
TRBJ1-3,14,.,TRBV29-1,.,TGCAGCGTTGTGGAAGGGGGTCGTGGAAACACCATATATTTT,CSVVEGGRGNTIYF
TRBJ1-2,12,.,TRBV7-9,.,TGTGCCAGCAGCTTAGCATCGCAGGGCTACACCTTC,CASSLASQGYTF
TRBJ2-5,13,TRBD1,TRBV5-4,.,TGTGCCAGCAGCGGGACAGGGCGGGAGACCCAGTACTTC,CASSGTGRETQYF
TRBJ2-7,16,.,TRBV23-1,.,TGCGCCAGCAGTCAATCTCAACAGGGGAGGTTATACGAGCAGTACTTC,CASSQSQQGRLYEQYF
TRBJ2-2,14,.,TRBV11-2,.,TGTGCCAGCAGCTTAGATCCGGGGACCGGGGAGCTGTTTTTT,CASSLDPGTGELFF
TRBJ1-6,15,TRBD1,TRBV3-1/TRBV3-2,.,TGTGCCAGCAGCCGGACAGGGGGCGGTAATTCACCCCTCCACTTT,CASSRTGGGNSPLHF
TRBJ1-1,14,TRBD1,TRBV10-3,.,TGTGCCATCAGGACACAGGGGGGGAACACTGAAGCTTTCTTT,CAIRTQGGNTEAFF
TRBJ2-5,16,.,TRBV7-9,.,TGTGCCAGCAGCCAAGCAGTGGGCAGGGGTGAAGAGACCCAGTACTTC,CASSQAVGRGEETQYF
TRBJ1-2,12,.,TRBV30,.,TGTGCCTGGGGGGGGGATGCCTATGGCTACACCTTC,CAWGGDAYGYTF
TRBJ1-5,15,.,TRBV5-5,.,TGTGCCAGCAGCTTGGAGGGCGGGGGGCGGCAGCCCCAGCATTTT,CASSLEGGGRQPQHF
TRBJ1-3,14,TRBD1,TRBV7-9,once,TGTGCCAGCAGCTTAGACAGGGGGGGAAACACCATATATTTT,CASSLDRGGNTIYF
TRBJ1-2,16,.,TRBV19,.,TGTGCCAGCCAGAGAGTGGGCGGGGAATCTAACTATGGCTACACCTTC,CASQRVGGESNYGYTF
TRBJ2-7,15,.,TRBV5-1,.,TGCGCCAGCAGCTTGGCCGAGGGCGGGGAGGACGAGCAGTACTTC,CASSLAEGGEDEQYF
TRBJ2-7,14,.,TRBV5-1,.,TGCGCCAGCGGGAGTGGAACAGCTCGGGGCGAGCAGTACTTC,CASGSGTARGEQYF
TRBJ1-2,15,.,TRBV27,.,TGTGCCAGCAGTTTAGGGAACGGGGGGCGTGATGGCTACACCTTC,CASSLGNGGRDGYTF
TRBJ2-1,15,TRBD2,TRBV5-1,once,TGCGCCAGCAGCTTGGAAGCGGGGGCGGGTAATGAGCAGTTCTTC,CASSLEAGAGNEQFF
TRBJ1-4,16,TRBD1,TRBV4-1,.,TGCGCCAGCAGCCAGCCCTACAGGGGTCCTAATGAAAAACTGTTTTTT,CASSQPYRGPNEKLFF
TRBJ2-1,15,TRBD2,TRBV7-2,.,TGTGCCAGCAGCCGTCTGCGGGGGGGCGGGGATGAGCAGTTCTTC,CASSRLRGGGDEQFF
TRBJ1-6,15,.,TRBV30,.,TGTGCCTGGAGTAGAGATAGCTCCTATAATTCACCCCTCCACTTT,CAWSRDSSYNSPLHF
TRBJ1-1,14,.,TRBV6-1,.,TGTGCCAGCAGTGATCAACGAGGAGGCGGTGAAGCTTTCTTT,CASSDQRGGGEAFF
TRBJ1-1,18,TRBD1,TRBV23-1,.,TGCGCCAGCAGTCAATCCTGGGACAGGGGTTTCCGGAACACTGAAGCTTTCTTT,CASSQSWDRGFRNTEAFF
TRBJ1-1,16,.,TRBV4-2,.,TGTGCCAGCAGCCGCGACAGGATAAACATGAACACTGAAGCTTTCTTT,CASSRDRINMNTEAFF
TRBJ1-1,14,.,TRBV5-1,.,TGCGCCAGCAGAAGATGGGAGTTTAGTGGTGAAGCTTTCTTT,CASRRWEFSGEAFF
TRBJ1-2,12,TRBD1,TRBV5-1,.,TGCGCCAGCCGGGACAGGGACTATGGCTACACCTTC,CASRDRDYGYTF
TRBJ1-4,16,TRBD1,TRBV11-2,once,TGTGCCAGCAGCTTGGGAACCGGGACAGGCAATGAAAAACTGTTTTTT,CASSLGTGTGNEKLFF
TRBJ1-6,16,TRBD1,TRBV6-6,once,TGTGCCAGCAATATGCACAGGGGATTTCTCCCTTCACCCCTCCACTTT,CASNMHRGFLPSPLHF
TRBJ1-1,14,.,TRBV11-2,.,TGTGCCAGCAGCTTAGGACTCATGAACACTGAAGCTTTCTTT,CASSLGLMNTEAFF
TRBJ1-4,15,TRBD1,TRBV5-1,.,TGCGCCAGCAGCGCCAGACAGGGGGTCGATGAAAAACTGTTTTTT,CASSARQGVDEKLFF
TRBJ2-7,14,TRBD1,TRBV4-1,once,TGCGCCAGCAGCCAAGACCGGACAGGGAACGAGCAGTACTTC,CASSQDRTGNEQYF
TRBJ2-1,12,.,TRBV4-3,.,TGCGCCAGCAGCCAGAGATCAATAGAGCAGTTCTTC,CASSQRSIEQFF
TRBJ2-3,14,TRBD2,TRBV25-1,.,TGTGCCAGCTCACTAGCGGGGGGGACAGATACGCAGTATTTT,CASSLAGGTDTQYF
TRBJ1-1,14,TRBD1,TRBV7-2,.,TGTGCCAGCAGCTTCGGGACAGTTGCTACTGAAGCTTTCTTT,CASSFGTVATEAFF
TRBJ2-1,13,.,TRBV6-4,.,TGTGCCAGCAGTGACGGCCCCTACAATGAGCAGTTCTTC,CASSDGPYNEQFF
TRBJ1-6,13,.,TRBV20-1,.,TGCAGTGCTAGTACAGGGTTGGGTTCACCCCTCCACTTT,CSASTGLGSPLHF
TRBJ1-2,15,.,TRBV9,.,TGTGCCAGCAGCGTAGACCAGGGGCTTTTCTATGGCTACACCTTC,CASSVDQGLFYGYTF
TRBJ1-4,16,.,TRBV5-4,.,TGTGCCAGCAGCTCCACTACAGGGCCAACTAATGAAAAACTGTTTTTT,CASSSTTGPTNEKLFF
TRBJ2-7,15,.,TRBV27,.,TGTGCCAGCAGTTTATTCCCGACAGGAAGATACGAGCAGTACTTC,CASSLFPTGRYEQYF
TRBJ2-3,14,TRBD1,TRBV10-3,.,TGTGCCATCAGAAGGACAGGGACGGCAGATACGCAGTATTTT,CAIRRTGTADTQYF
TRBJ1-3,17,TRBD1,TRBV7-9,.,TGTGCCAGCAGCGGAAGGACAGGGTTGCTCTCTGGAAACACCATATATTTT,CASSGRTGLLSGNTIYF
TRBJ2-7,14,.,TRBV7-9,.,TGTGCCAGCAGCTCCTCGGGTCGGGGCTACGAGCAGTACTTC,CASSSSGRGYEQYF
TRBJ2-5,15,.,TRBV7-2,.,TGTGCCAGCAGCCATGCGGACTCCGGGCGAGAGACCCAGTACTTC,CASSHADSGRETQYF
TRBJ1-2,13,TRBD1,TRBV3-1/TRBV3-2,.,TGTGCCAGCAGCCGAGACAGGGCGTTGGGCTACACCTTC,CASSRDRALGYTF